This T cell receptor beta chain comes out of a study of OX40 agonist ivuxolimab in advanced cancers. Study in general: The treatment was a fully human IgG2 OX40 agonist, ivuxolimab.

The cohort excluded patients with autoimmune disease history or systemic immunosuppression. Trimming shortened V by 7 bases and J by 6 bases, and 21 bases separated the two germline ends. This CDR3 region has 15 residues. The germline V gene encodes CDR1 LGHNT and CDR2 FRNRAP. Study results and limitations: It was not determined which antigens were specifically recognized by the peripheral T cells that had undergone clonal expansion.

Using immunoSEQ multiplex PCR, the repertoire was profiled, and TCRdb retains in-frame clones only, with some absent. The sample lists 66,000 or so clones, 80% to 85% occurring once. As concerns this clone: Its antigen is currently unknown.

This TCR came from an adult with an advanced solid tumor such as melanoma, head and neck, liver or kidney cancer. The chain has TRBV12-5 and TRBJ1-1; TRBD1 might be the D (6 bases). Sequences were derived from CD4+ or CD8+ T cells sorted from blood, sampled in a trial of the OX40 agonist ivuxolimab. The CDR3 spells CASANILTGISEAFF. The CDR3 DNA sequence: TGTGCTAGTGCCAACATCCTCACAGGGATATCTGAAGCTTTCTTT.